This TCR beta chain was obtained from a study of CD8+ T cells in alopecia areata. About the research overall: Once tofacitinib had been taken for 6 to 18 months, 6 months off drug followed.

The CDR3 has 15 amino acids. CDR1 and CDR2 (germline): KGHSH, LQKENI. The ends were cut back, 4 bases at V and 4 bases at J, with 14 bases in the middle. Treatment reported: oral pan-JAK inhibitor, 5-10 mg twice daily. As the sequencing template, cDNA was produced by extracting RNA and reverse transcribing it. The table came from immunoSEQ multiplex PCR; TCRdb's copy has only in-frame clones and leaves some out. The sample yields 200,000 to 250,000 clones, around two fifths seen once. This TCR came from a human donor with alopecia areata. This rearrangement joins TRBV18 to TRBJ2-1; TRBD2 might be the D (6 bases). The source was CD4+ T cells sorted from blood, collected between weeks 30 and 35, from a patient treated with tofacitinib. CDR3 residues: CASSRVAGRYNEQFF. As DNA, the CDR3 is TGTGCCAGCTCACGAGTGGCGGGACGGTACAATGAGCAGTTCTTC.